These 10 T cell receptor beta chains came from one sample sequenced in a study of CD8+ T cells in alopecia areata (dated by TCRdb to about 2018). The library was prepared using the immunoSEQ multiplex PCR assay. To provide template for TCR sequencing, every sample had RNA extracted and reverse transcribed into cDNA. The table comes from immuneACCESS by way of TCRdb, which keeps in-frame sequences with V and J called. Part of the clones is missing from these tables; in studies checked, under half for an unresolved V gene and the rest for unknown reasons. For this sample, approximately 1,500 clones appear and none is a singleton. The biggest ten clones account for less than 40% of the sample. Source material: lesional skin. The receptors stem from a C3H/HeJ mouse with alopecia areata. The MHC haplotype of this strain is H2-k.

By proportion, this clone is medium-sized. The germline and genes are mouse ones. Coverage ceases 4 residues before the CDR3 finishes, and the germline J gene fills in the end. The chain carries TRBV1 and TRBJ1-1, with 7 positions matching TRBD1. CDR3 length: 15 amino acids. Germline assignment: CDR1 NSQYPW and CDR2 LRSPGD (reference sequence). The part of the CDR3 DNA that was read is TGCACCTGCAGTGCAGATCGGGGAGGGGGCCCA. Translating it yields CTCSADRGGGP. The entire CDR3 reads CTCSADRGGGPEVFF.

This clone was seen many times. Since a far larger clone is one base different, this is likely a read error. The genes are named according to mouse. The read gets to within 4 residues of the CDR3 end, and the germline J gene fills in the rest. This sequence joins TRBV19 and TRBJ2-3; 7 bases are shared with TRBD2. In germline, CDR1 is FNHDT, CDR2 SITEND (reference sequence). The CDR3 spans 14 residues. Trimming took 5 bases from V and 1 from J; bases not matched to a gene: 4. The part of the CDR3 DNA that was read is TGTGCCAGCAGATGGGGGGTGGGTGCAGAA. It yields the protein CASRWGVGAE. From start to end, the CDR3 is CASRWGVGAETLYF.

This clone was seen repeatedly, ten times or more. Any gene name here is a mouse gene name. The DNA ends 4 residues before the CDR3 does, and the rest of the CDR3 is filled in from the germline J gene. The V call is TRBV24, the J call TRBJ2-3; 13 bases agree with TRBD2. CDR3 length equals 17 residues. V was pared by 4 bases and J by 1 base, with 5 bases of the junction left unmatched. CDR1 and CDR2 (germline): KGHTA, FRNEEI. The sequenced part of the CDR3 DNA is TGTGCCAGCAGTCCGGACTGGGGGGGCGCGGGTGCAGAA. This sequence encodes CASSPDWGGAGAE. The whole CDR3 protein reads CASSPDWGGAGAETLYF.

In its sample, this clone was seen many times. Gene and germline names: mouse. The read halts 4 residues ahead of the CDR3 end, with the missing end drawn from the germline J gene. The chain is built from TRBV14 and TRBJ2-7; 7 bases are shared with TRBD1. V was pared by 5 bases and J by 0 bases, with 5 bases of the junction left unmatched. This CDR3 comprises 14 residues. Germline CDR1 SGHDT, CDR2 FRDEAV. The CDR3 protein is CASRPTGSSYEQYF. The sequenced CDR3 bases are TGTGCCAGCAGGCCGACAGGGAGCTCCTAT.

By its share, this clone is medium-sized (0.01 to 0.1%). Gene labels here are mouse ones. CDR3 bases read: TGTGCCAGCAGTATGGGGGGGCGGAACGCAGAA. Protein product: CASSMGGRNAE. The whole CDR3 is CASSMGGRNAETLYF. The chain carries TRBV19 and TRBJ2-3, with TRBD2 matching over 8 bases. The read is 4 residues too short to cover the CDR3 end, so that end is filled in from the germline J gene. The CDR3 covers 15 residues. After removal of 2 bases from V and 3 bases from J, the junction contained 5 bases not matched to a gene. Germline CDR1 is FNHDT and CDR2 is SITEND (reference sequence).

The table lists this clone with many counts. Gene and germline names: mouse. Read data end 4 residues before the CDR3 end; the end is taken from the germline J gene. The V and J genes are TRBV13-1 and TRBJ1-2, with 11 bases lining up with TRBD1. Germline values: CDR1 NSHNY, CDR2 SYGAGN. The CDR3 consists of 15 residues. The CDR3 bases that were read are TGTGCCAGCAGTGATGACCGGGACAGGGGGAAC. It yields the protein CASSDDRDRGN. The complete CDR3 reads CASSDDRDRGNDYTF.

This clone counts as large. The genes are named according to mouse. The DNA ends 4 residues before the CDR3 does, and the rest of the CDR3 is filled in from the germline J gene. The chain is built from TRBV19 and TRBJ1-1; TRBD1 agrees at 8 bases. The CDR3 runs to 14 residues. The germline gives CDR1 FNHDT, CDR2 SITEND (reference sequence). With 2 bases clipped from V and 1 base from J, the junction kept 1 base outside the gene matches. The CDR3 region is CASSIGTGNTEVFF. The part of the CDR3 DNA that was read is TGTGCCAGCAGTATTGGGACAGGGAACACA.

As concerns this clone: A read error is the likely source, as a far larger clone sits one nucleotide away. The gene symbols are mouse symbols. The read finishes 4 residues shy of the CDR3 end, and the germline J gene is used to complete it. This sample includes further DNA sequences coding for the same CDR3. J is TRBJ2-1 and V is TRBV5; weak D call: TRBD1 (5 bases). Germline CDR1 LGHNA, CDR2 YNLKQL (reference sequence). This CDR3 region has 16 residues. CDR3 DNA, as far as it was read: TGTGCCAGCAGCCAAAACCATGACAGTGGGCGAGCT. Its translation: CASSQNHDSGRA. The full CDR3 sequence reads CASSQNHDSGRAEQFF.

This clone was detected a few times. The database protein in TCRdb disagrees with the DNA translation at residue 16; the sequence shown here was translated from the DNA. One base separates it from a far larger clone, so it is likely a read error. Mouse names are used for the genes. The CDR3 end falls 3 residues outside the read, so it is completed with the germline J gene. V and J are TRBV13-1 and TRBJ1-3; 9 bases agree with TRBD1. The CDR3 consists of 19 residues. Per the germline V gene, CDR1 is NSHNY and CDR2 is SYGAGN. CDR3 bases read: TGTGCCAGCAGGGATGGTCACAGGGGGCGTAGGGATTCTGGAAATACG. This gives the protein CASRDGHRGRRDSGNT. The CDR3 as a whole reads CASRDGHRGRRDSGNTLYF.

As for this clone: Genes and germline come from the mouse. The read terminates 4 residues ahead of where the CDR3 ends, so the germline J gene completes it. V and J are TRBV19 and TRBJ2-5; D unclear. The V end was cut by 0 bases, the J end by 0 bases, with 8 bases between. Germline CDR1 and CDR2: FNHDT and SITEND (reference sequence). CDR3 size: 15 residues. CDR3 residues: CASSIGGFNQDTQYF. The CDR3 bases that were read are TGTGCCAGCAGTATAGGAGGGTTTAACCAAGAC.